A single sample is the source of the 18 T cell receptor beta chains below, sequenced in a study of graft-versus-host responses after intestinal transplantation (dated by TCRdb to 2020 to 2023). The sample's time point label, in plain terms: cells obtained before transplantation from donor or recipient. To prepare the library, the immunoSEQ multiplex PCR assay was applied. Not all clones reach the TCRdb copy of this immuneACCESS table, which keeps in-frame sequences only. Checked studies attribute under half of the gap to unresolved V genes and leave the rest unexplained. Recorded for this sample are about 96,000 clones; roughly 92% of them occurred a single time. The biggest ten clones account for about 0.28% of the sample. Which antigens these TCRs recognize remains unknown. The sequences come from unstimulated CD4+ T cells sorted from spleen or lymph node cells, collected before intestinal transplant. The receptor source for this set is a human donor who received an intestinal transplant.

The V gene is TRBV27, the J gene TRBJ2-1; 11 positions match TRBD2. With 5 bases clipped from V and 7 bases from J, the junction kept 7 bases outside the gene matches. The germline V gene encodes CDR1 MNHEY and CDR2 SMNVEV (reference sequence). CDR3 length equals 15 residues. The CDR3 DNA follows: TGTGCCAGCAGTCCAACTAGCGGGAGACGAAATGAGCAGTTCTTC. This translates into CASSPTSGRRNEQFF.

The chain uses TRBV7-2 and TRBJ2-1, with 9 bases that match TRBD2. Trimming removed 4 bases from V and 6 bases from J; junction bases left unmatched: 13. The CDR3 is 17 amino acids. Looked up from germline, CDR1 is SGHTA and CDR2 is FQGNSA. This CDR3 reads CASSSTTLSGSINEQFF. The DNA of the CDR3 is TGTGCCAGCAGCTCGACGACCCTTAGCGGGAGCATCAATGAGCAGTTCTTC.

This clone was counted between two and nine times. The chain combines TRBV5-1 with TRBJ1-1; 7 bases map to TRBD1. The germline gives CDR1 SGHRS, CDR2 YFSETQ. The ends lost 2 bases at V and 6 bases at J; junction bases unmatched: 7. The CDR3 runs to 14 residues. CDR3 loop: CASSLQGNTAEAFF. CDR3 coding DNA: TGCGCCAGCAGCTTACAGGGGAATACGGCTGAAGCTTTCTTT.

The genes are TRBV6-1 and TRBJ1-1; TRBD1 matches 9 bases. V was clipped by 6 bases and J by 1 base; unmatched bases: 6. CDR1 is MNHNS, CDR2 SASEGT, per germline. CDR3 size: 15 residues. The CDR3 is CASSPGTGRNTEAFF. The CDR3 DNA sequence: TGTGCCAGCAGCCCCGGGACAGGGAGGAACACTGAAGCTTTCTTT.

This chain uses TRBV11-2 with TRBJ2-3, with D possibly being TRBD2 (6 bases). This CDR3 spans 17 amino acids. CDR1 is SGHAT and CDR2 is FQNNGV in the germline V gene. V was trimmed by 1 base and J by 4 bases, leaving 18 bases between them. The CDR3 region has the DNA TGTGCCAGCAGCTTAGGTGAGGGACTCCCGGCGGCAGATACGCAGTATTTT. Its translation: CASSLGEGLPAADTQYF.

CDR3 sequence reads: CASSYSPGQGIYGYTF. CDR3 bases: TGTGCCAGCAGTTACTCGCCAGGGCAGGGTATTTATGGCTACACCTTC. This sequence joins TRBV6-5 and TRBJ1-2; D possibly corresponds to TRBD1 (5 bases). The germline CDR1 and CDR2 sequences are MNHEY and SVGAGI. Trimming pared 0 bases from V and 5 bases from J, leaving 16 bases between. There are 16 residues in the CDR3.

The gene calls are TRBV28 and TRBJ2-2; possible D gene TRBD1, 6 bases. The V and J ends lost 2 bases and 2 bases respectively, with 24 bases between them. This CDR3 has 20 amino acids. The germline CDR1 and CDR2 sequences are MDHEN and SYDVKM. The CDR3 reads CASSLKRYSQGRRNTGELFF. The CDR3 region has the DNA TGTGCCAGCAGTTTAAAGAGGTATTCGCAGGGGCGTCGAAACACCGGGGAGCTGTTTTTT.

This CDR3 reads CAISKGGDQPQHF. The CDR3 DNA reads as TGTGCCATCAGCAAAGGGGGAGATCAGCCCCAGCATTTT. This sequence joins TRBV10-3 and TRBJ1-5; tentatively, D is TRBD1 (6 bases). The CDR3 sequence is 13 residues long. V lost 6 bases to trimming and J lost 5 bases, with 11 bases between them. The germline CDR1 and CDR2 sequences are ENHRY and SYGVKD.

The gene calls are TRBV5-1 and TRBJ1-1, with TRBD1 matching 8 bases. The CDR3 spans 15 residues. Looked up from germline, CDR1 is SGHRS and CDR2 is YFSETQ. J was trimmed by 4 bases and V by 7 bases; bases with no gene match: 12. The CDR3 coding sequence is TGCGCCAGCGAAGGACAGGGAGGGGCGGGCACTGAAGCTTTCTTT. Translation gives CASEGQGGAGTEAFF.

V and J are TRBV19 and TRBJ2-5, with 8 bases lining up with TRBD1. The V segment lost 5 bases and the J segment 0 bases; nucleotides outside the gene matches: 5. Germline values: CDR1 LNHDA, CDR2 SQIVND (reference sequence). The length of the CDR3 is 15 residues. The CDR3 DNA reads TGTGCCAGTAGTCCAGGGACAGGATACCAAGAGACCCAGTACTTC. This encodes CASSPGTGYQETQYF.

This chain uses TRBV4-2 with TRBJ2-1; 8 bases map to TRBD2. Germline CDR1 reads LGHNA; CDR2 reads YNFKEQ. The CDR3 has 16 amino acids. J lost 2 bases, V lost 1 base, and 4 bases had no gene match. CDR3 DNA: TGTGCCAGCAGCCAAGGGTTTAGCGGGACCTACAATGAGCAGTTCTTC. Protein: CASSQGFSGTYNEQFF.

This rearrangement joins TRBV5-1 to TRBJ2-1; TRBD2 aligns across 10 bases. From germline, CDR1 is SGHRS and CDR2 YFSETQ. The CDR3 contains 16 residues. J gave up 12 bases and V 3 bases, and 15 bases lay outside the gene matches. The CDR3 bases are TGCGCCAGCAGCTCCTTTACTAGCGGGGATACCCTGGGGCAGTTCTTC. Encoded protein: CASSSFTSGDTLGQFF.

The chain joins TRBV4-2 to TRBJ2-7; D unclear. The CDR3 sequence is 16 residues long. V lost 1 base and J lost 3, with 16 bases in between. CDR1 and CDR2 from the germline V gene are LGHNA and YNFKEQ. The CDR3: CASSQGIRRGFYEQYF. Here the CDR3 DNA reads TGTGCCAGCAGCCAAGGAATTAGGCGCGGCTTCTACGAGCAGTACTTC.

This clone appeared a single time. The V call is TRBV11-3, the J call TRBJ1-2; D not certain. Germline V CDR1 and CDR2: SGHNT, YENEEA. The CDR3 loop spans 10 amino acids. Between the trimmed V and J ends, which lost 3 bases and 8 bases, there was a span of 4 bases. CDR3 nucleotide sequence: TGTGCCAGCAGCTTTAGGGGCTACACCTTC. This encodes CASSFRGYTF.

The rearrangement links TRBV5-1 to TRBJ1-1; D remains unclear. Trimming removed 4 bases from V and 1 base from J, with 11 bases in between. The CDR3 totals 14 residues. Per germline, CDR1 SGHRS and CDR2 YFSETQ. This CDR3 reads CASSADGKNTEAFF. The DNA for the CDR3 is TGCGCCAGCAGCGCCGACGGGAAGAACACTGAAGCTTTCTTT.

In this sample, this clone turned up a few times. The V call is TRBV19, the J call TRBJ2-2; TRBD1 agrees at 8 bases. The ends lost 6 bases at V and 2 bases at J; junction bases unmatched: 8. Germline assignment: CDR1 LNHDA and CDR2 SQIVND (reference sequence). The CDR3 length is 16 residues. CDR3 DNA: TGTGCCAGTAGGGGAACCGGGACAGGTAACACCGGGGAGCTGTTTTTT. Translated: CASRGTGTGNTGELFF. The complete variable domain, with remaining parts taken from reference TRBV19 and TRBJ2-2, reads DGGITQSPKYLFRKEGQNVTLSCEQNLNHDAMYWYRQDPGQGLRLIYYSQIVNDFQKGDIAEGYSVSREKKESFPLTVTSAQKNPTAFYLCASRGTGTGNTGELFFGEGSRLTVL.

Only a few counts were recorded for this clone. V and J are TRBV18 and TRBJ2-2, with D hard to call. The CDR3 has 14 residues. Deletions cut 2 bases from V and 1 base from J, with 5 bases between. Germline V gives CDR1 KGHSH, CDR2 LQKENI. CDR3 loop: CASSPGRNTGELFF. The CDR3 nucleotides are TGTGCCAGCTCACCAGGGCGGAACACCGGGGAGCTGTTTTTT.

This chain links TRBV9 with TRBJ1-2; TRBD1 might be the D (6 bases). Germline V gene sequence: CDR1 SGDLS, CDR2 YYNGEE. This CDR3 spans 15 amino acids. V dropped 6 bases and J dropped 3 bases, with 18 bases sitting between them. In DNA form, the CDR3 reads TGTGCCAGCACCTTACGGGGGGGCCTTGACTATGGCTACACCTTC. The encoded protein is CASTLRGGLDYGYTF.